This T cell receptor beta chain was sequenced for a study of preoperative IRX-2 immunotherapy in early breast cancer. The CDR3 covers 15 residues. Trimming took 2 bases from V and 4 from J; bases not matched to a gene: 5. Germline loops: CDR1 SGHNT, CDR2 YENEEA. Measured with immunoSEQ multiplex PCR; TCRdb has only the in-frame clones, and not every one. Among roughly 26,000 clones listed, approximately 75% were seen once. Treatment in this sample: preoperative locoregional IRX-2 cytokine immunotherapy. Patients received preoperative, locoregional IRX-2 cytokine immunotherapy in a phase Ib study. Sequenced material: lymph node tissue, taken after IRX-2 immunotherapy. The V call is TRBV11-3, the J call TRBJ2-5; 9 nucleotides match TRBD2. The sequence was obtained from a human donor with breast cancer. The CDR3 bases are TGTGCCAGCAGCTTAATTATAGCGGGGGTAGAGACCCAGTACTTC. Translation: CASSLIIAGVETQYF. Using reference TRBV11-3 and TRBJ2-5 for the parts outside the CDR3, the full variable domain is EAGVVQSPRYKIIEKKQPVAFWCNPISGHNTLYWYLQNLGQGPELLIRYENEEAVDDSQLPKDRFSAERLKGVDSTLKIQPAELGDSAVYLCASSLIIAGVETQYFGPGTRLLVL.